One sample yielded the 6 T cell receptor beta chains listed below, sequenced in a study of human T cells and chemical hapten exposure. The time point here: patch test 3, about 24 weeks after DPC sensitization. The treatment is: therapeutic diphenylcyclopropenone sensitization with weekly scalp DPC. MiXCR was run by TCRdb on the RACE reads, yielding one entry per CDR3 protein. The sample contains roughly 97,000 distinct CDR3 sequences, roughly 27% of which appear only once. Sequenced material: whole blood, taken in connection with sensitization to the hapten diphenylcyclopropenone (DPC). The receptors were sampled from a man aged 35-49 years with alopecia areata. Some clones in this sample may be carry-over from other donors' samples.

This clonotype appeared a few times. V usage is TRBV7-9 and J usage is TRBJ2-6, with TRBD1 matching over 7 bases. The junction had 7 bases not matched to a gene; V was cut back by 5 bases and J by 0 bases. The CDR3 totals 17 residues. CDR1 and CDR2 (germline): SEHNR, FQNEAQ (reference sequence). The CDR3 reads CASSTGQLSSGANVLTF. DNA for the CDR3: TGTGCCAGCAGCACGGGACAGCTTAGCTCTGGGGCCAACGTCCTGACTTTC. The entire variable domain, with the rest obtained from reference TRBV7-9 and TRBJ2-6, is as follows: DTGVSQNPRHKITKRGQNVTFRCDPISEHNRLYWYRQTLGQGPEFLTYFQNEAQLEKSRLLSDRFSAERPKGSFSTLEIQRTEQGDSAMYLCASSTGQLSSGANVLTFGAGSRLTVL.

This clonotype has a single count. V usage is TRBV7-9 and J usage is TRBJ1-1, with D possibly being TRBD1 (6 bases). The CDR3 sequence is 15 residues long. V was pared by 5 bases and J by 4 bases, with 17 bases between. The germline gives CDR1 SEHNR, CDR2 FQNEAQ (reference sequence). CDR3 residues: CASSPRQGTGTEAFF. Here the CDR3 DNA reads TGTGCCAGCAGCCCCAGGCAGGGGACTGGCACTGAAGCTTTCTTT.

This clonotype was detected a few times. The chain is built from TRBV20-1 and TRBJ2-5; D tentatively reads TRBD1 or TRBD2 (6 bases each). The CDR3 extends over 14 amino acids. Trimming removed 5 bases from V and 4 bases from J, with 17 bases in between. Germline V gene sequence: CDR1 DFQATT, CDR2 SNEGSKA (reference sequence). CDR3: CSAPKAEGGETQYF. In DNA form, the CDR3 reads TGCAGTGCTCCGAAGGCGGAGGGGGGAGAGACCCAGTACTTC.

The chain couples TRBV7-9 to TRBJ2-1; a possible D gene is TRBD1 (6 bases). The ends were cut back, 4 bases at V and 10 bases at J, with 26 bases in the middle. Germline CDR1 reads SEHNR; CDR2 reads FQNEAQ (reference sequence). The CDR3 loop spans 17 amino acids. The CDR3 DNA reads as TGTGCCAGCAGCTCCCCCCGACAGGCCCTGGATATACAGGAGCAGTTCTTC. This gives the protein CASSSPRQALDIQEQFF.

This clonotype rates as medium-sized. A much larger clone differs by one base, so this may be a read error. This sequence joins TRBV6-5 and TRBJ1-2; D is undetermined. Germline CDR1 and CDR2: MNHEY and SVGAGI. The CDR3 length is 18 residues. Here the CDR3 DNA reads TGTGCCAGCAGTGACTGGATGGTTCACGGGGAAAATAACTATGGCTACAACTTC. Amino acids: CASSDWMVHGENNYGYNF.

A few counts support this clonotype. The chain employs TRBV6-2 or TRBV6-3 and TRBJ2-6; 7 bases agree with TRBD1. CDR3 length: 17 residues. Trimming took 9 bases from V and 3 from J; bases not matched to a gene: 14. Germline V CDR1 and CDR2: MNHEY, SVGEGT. The CDR3 is CASSTTGTQNGANVLTF. In DNA form, the CDR3 reads TGTGCCAGTTCTACGACAGGGACGCAAAATGGGGCCAACGTCCTGACTTTC.